This TCR beta chain originates from a study of cytomegalovirus exposure and HLA in healthy donors. Libraries were prepared by immunoSEQ multiplex PCR; TCRdb keeps only in-frame clonotypes and omits some of them. The top ten hold roughly 2% of the sample, which has roughly 120,000 clones, about 83% seen once. V lost 10 bases, J lost 0 bases, and 15 bases lay in between. The CDR3 sequence is 15 residues long. Looked up from germline, CDR1 is KGHSH and CDR2 is LQKENI. Study-wide findings and caveats: It was about 180 TCR beta chains that were listed as cytomegalovirus-associated.

With regard to this clone: What it binds is not known.

The chain couples TRBV18 to TRBJ2-2; D is possibly TRBD1 (6 bases). Sequenced input: PBMCs. The clonotype was recovered from a woman under 40 in good health and CMV-seronegative. CDR3 DNA sequence: TGTGCCATCAGAGAGGCAGGGGCGAACACCGGGGAGCTGTTTTTT. Amino acid sequence: CAIREAGANTGELFF.